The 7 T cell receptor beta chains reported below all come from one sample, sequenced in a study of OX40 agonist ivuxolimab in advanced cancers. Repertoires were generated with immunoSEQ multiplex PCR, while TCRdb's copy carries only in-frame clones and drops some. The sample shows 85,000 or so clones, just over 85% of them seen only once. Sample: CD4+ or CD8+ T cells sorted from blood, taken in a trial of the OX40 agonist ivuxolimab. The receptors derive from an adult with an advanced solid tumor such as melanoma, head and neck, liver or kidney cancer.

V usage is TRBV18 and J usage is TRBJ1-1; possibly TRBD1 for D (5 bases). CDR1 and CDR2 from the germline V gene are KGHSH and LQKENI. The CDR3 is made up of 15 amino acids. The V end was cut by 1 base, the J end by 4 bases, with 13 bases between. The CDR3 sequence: CASSPRWTTGTEAFF. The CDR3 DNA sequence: TGTGCCAGCTCACCACGCTGGACCACAGGCACTGAAGCTTTCTTT.

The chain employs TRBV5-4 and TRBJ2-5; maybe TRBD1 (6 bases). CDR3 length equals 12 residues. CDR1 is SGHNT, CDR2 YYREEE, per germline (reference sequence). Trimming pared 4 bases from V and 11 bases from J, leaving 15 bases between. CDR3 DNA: TGTGCCAGCAGCCTAACGCCGGGACAACAGTACTTC. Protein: CASSLTPGQQYF.

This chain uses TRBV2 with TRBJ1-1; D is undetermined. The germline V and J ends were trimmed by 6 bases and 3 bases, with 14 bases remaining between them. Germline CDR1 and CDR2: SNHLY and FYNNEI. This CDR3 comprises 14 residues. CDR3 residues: CASREYDGYTEAFF. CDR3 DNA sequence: TGTGCCAGCAGAGAATATGACGGCTACACTGAAGCTTTCTTT.

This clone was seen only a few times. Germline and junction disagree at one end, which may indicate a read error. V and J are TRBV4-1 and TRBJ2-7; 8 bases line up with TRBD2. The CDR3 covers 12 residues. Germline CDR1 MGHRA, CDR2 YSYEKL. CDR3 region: CASSQRSLAVSF. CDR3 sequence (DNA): TGCGCCAGCAGCCAACGGTCACTAGCGGTAAGCTTC.

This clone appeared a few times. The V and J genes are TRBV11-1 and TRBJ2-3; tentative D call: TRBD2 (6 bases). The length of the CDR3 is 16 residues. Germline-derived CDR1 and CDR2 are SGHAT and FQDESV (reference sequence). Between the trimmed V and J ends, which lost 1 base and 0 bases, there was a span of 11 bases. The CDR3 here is CASSLGDWISTDTQYF. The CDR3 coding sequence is TGTGCCAGCAGCTTAGGGGACTGGATAAGCACAGATACGCAGTATTTT.

The DNA of the CDR3 is TGTGCCAGCAGTGAATGGGGCAACCATGGCTACACCTTC. Translation: CASSEWGNHGYTF. V is TRBV25-1 and J is TRBJ1-2, with a tentative D call TRBD1 (5 bases). Trimming cost V 1 base and J 6 bases, with 9 bases left between them. This CDR3 contains 13 residues. Per germline, CDR1 MGHDK and CDR2 SYGVNS.

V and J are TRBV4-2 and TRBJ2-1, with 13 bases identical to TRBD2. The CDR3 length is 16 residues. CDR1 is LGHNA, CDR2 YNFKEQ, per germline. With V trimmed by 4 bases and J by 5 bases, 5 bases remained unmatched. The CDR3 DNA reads TGTGCCAGCAGCCCCCCACTAGCGGGGGGGGACAATGAGCAGTTCTTC. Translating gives CASSPPLAGGDNEQFF.